The following is a T cell receptor beta chain sequence with its context. Its antigen is not known. CDR3 length equals 17 residues. The ends were cut back, 0 bases at V and 0 bases at J, with 17 bases in the middle. Germline V lookup: CDR1 DFQATT, CDR2 SNEGSKA (reference sequence). A second PCR, run for about 7 to 11 cycles, used a sample-barcoded 5' primer plus a J-beta primer mix. TCRdb fed the 5' RACE reads into MiXCR, producing one record per CDR3 protein. The repertoire consists of about 780,000 distinct CDR3 sequences, with 35% to 60% occurring once and the leading ten covering 18%. This record comes from a study of blood T cells in healthy people across ages. Study-level findings and limits: Across the age range, TCR beta diversity per million T cells fell in a roughly linear way.

Per sample, no less than 5 micrograms of total RNA were extracted. The rearrangement joins TRBV20-1 to TRBJ1-2; possibly TRBD1 for D (5 bases). This clonotype originated in a man at least 80 years old in good health. The sequenced sample consisted of blood. The CDR3 nucleotides read TGCAGTGCTAGAGATCGTTCCCAGACAGTCACTAACTATGGCTACACCTTC. This translates into CSARDRSQTVTNYGYTF.